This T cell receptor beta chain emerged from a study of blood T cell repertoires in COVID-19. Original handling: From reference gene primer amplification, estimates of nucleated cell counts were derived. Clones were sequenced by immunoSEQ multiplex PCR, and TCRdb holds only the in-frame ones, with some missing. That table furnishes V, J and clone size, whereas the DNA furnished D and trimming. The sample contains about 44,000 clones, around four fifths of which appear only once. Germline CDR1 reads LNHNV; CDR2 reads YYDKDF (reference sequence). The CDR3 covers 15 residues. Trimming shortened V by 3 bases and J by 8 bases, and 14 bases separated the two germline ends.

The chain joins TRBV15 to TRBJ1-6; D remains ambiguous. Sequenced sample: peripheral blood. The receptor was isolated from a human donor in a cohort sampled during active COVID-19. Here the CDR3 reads CATSRAAATHSPLHF. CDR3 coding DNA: TGTGCCACCAGCAGGGCGGCGGCAACCCATTCACCCCTCCACTTT.